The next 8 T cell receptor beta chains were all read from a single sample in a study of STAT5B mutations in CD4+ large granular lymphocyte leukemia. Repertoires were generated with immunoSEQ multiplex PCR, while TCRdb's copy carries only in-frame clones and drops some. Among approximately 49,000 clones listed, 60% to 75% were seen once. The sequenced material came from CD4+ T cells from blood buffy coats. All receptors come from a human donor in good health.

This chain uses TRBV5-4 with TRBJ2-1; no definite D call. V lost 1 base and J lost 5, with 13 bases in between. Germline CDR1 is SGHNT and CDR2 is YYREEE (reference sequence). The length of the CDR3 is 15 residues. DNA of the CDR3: TGTGCCAGCAGCTTGCGACACGGTGGGAACAATGAGCAGTTCTTC. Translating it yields CASSLRHGGNNEQFF.

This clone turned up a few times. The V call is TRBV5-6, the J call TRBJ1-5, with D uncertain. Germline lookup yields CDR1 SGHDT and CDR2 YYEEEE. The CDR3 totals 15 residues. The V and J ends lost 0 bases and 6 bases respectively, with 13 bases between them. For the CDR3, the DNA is TGTGCCAGCAGCTTGGCCTCGGGGTATGGTCAGCCCCAGCATTTT. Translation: CASSLASGYGQPQHF.

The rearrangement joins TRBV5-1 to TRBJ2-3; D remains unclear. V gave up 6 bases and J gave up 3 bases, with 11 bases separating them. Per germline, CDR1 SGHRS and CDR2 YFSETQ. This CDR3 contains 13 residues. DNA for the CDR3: TGCGCCAGCACCCCCTTAAATACAGATACGCAGTATTTT. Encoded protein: CASTPLNTDTQYF.

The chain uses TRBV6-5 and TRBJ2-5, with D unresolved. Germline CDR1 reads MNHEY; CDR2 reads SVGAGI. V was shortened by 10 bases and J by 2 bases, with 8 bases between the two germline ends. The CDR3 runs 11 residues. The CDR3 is CATIQQETQYF. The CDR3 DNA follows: TGTGCCACGATCCAACAAGAGACCCAGTACTTC.

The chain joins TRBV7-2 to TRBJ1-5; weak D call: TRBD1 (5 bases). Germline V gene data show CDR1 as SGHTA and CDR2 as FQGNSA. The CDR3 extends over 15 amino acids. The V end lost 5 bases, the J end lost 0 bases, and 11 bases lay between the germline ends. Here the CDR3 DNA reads TGTGCCAGCAGCATTACGGGGGGTAGCAATCAGCCCCAGCATTTT. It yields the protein CASSITGGSNQPQHF.

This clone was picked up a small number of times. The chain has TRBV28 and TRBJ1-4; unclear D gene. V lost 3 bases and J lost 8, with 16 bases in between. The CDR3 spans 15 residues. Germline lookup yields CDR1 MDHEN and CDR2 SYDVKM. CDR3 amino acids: CASSFGGKAGEKLFF. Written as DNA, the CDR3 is TGTGCCAGCAGTTTTGGTGGAAAAGCGGGGGAAAAACTGTTTTTT.

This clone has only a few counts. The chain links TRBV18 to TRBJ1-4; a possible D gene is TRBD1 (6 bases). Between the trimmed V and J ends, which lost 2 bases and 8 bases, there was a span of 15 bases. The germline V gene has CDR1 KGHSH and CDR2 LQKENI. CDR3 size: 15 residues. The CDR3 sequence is CASSPASRGEEKLFF. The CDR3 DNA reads TGTGCCAGCTCACCAGCAAGCAGGGGCGAGGAAAAACTGTTTTTT.

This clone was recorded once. DNA for the CDR3: TGTGCCAGCAGCTTAGGTGGCCAAACGTGGAACACCATATATTTT. It specifies CASSLGGQTWNTIYF. This chain connects TRBV7-9 to TRBJ1-3; D remains ambiguous. CDR1 is SEHNR, CDR2 FQNEAQ, per germline (reference sequence). The ends were cut back, 1 base at V and 7 bases at J, with 14 bases in the middle. The CDR3 spans 15 residues.